This T cell receptor beta chain was captured in a study of control samples from healthy donors and cancer patients (dated by TCRdb to 2020 to 2021). Remarks on this clone: This receptor's antigen is unknown. Qualities for individual bases were not recorded, and no much larger clone is one base off.

The library was produced with the immunoSEQ multiplex PCR assay. Entries here come from immuneACCESS through TCRdb and include only in-frame sequences with V and J called. Some clones fail to appear in such tables; in the studies checked, an unresolved V gene covers under half of the shortfall, and the cause of the remainder is unknown. The sample profile shows 85,000 to 120,000 clones; about 91% of them were found once. Of the sample, 2% to 3% is held by the ten largest clones. Taken from the germline V gene, the CDR1 and CDR2 loops are MDHEN and SYDVKM. CDR3 length: 14 amino acids, cysteine to phenylalanine. Of the read, only the CDR3 DNA is kept; its 42 bases are in frame from base 1. V sheds 2 bases and J sheds 7 bases, leaving 12 bases between their ends.

Sequencing used blood. The TCR sequence derives from a woman between 18 and 29 years old in good health. The chain is assembled from TRBV28 and TRBJ1-5; no D gene is confidently identified. The base sequence is TGTGCCAGCAGTTTAGGAGGGAGTGGACAGCCCCAGCATTTT. It codes for CASSLGGSGQPQHF.